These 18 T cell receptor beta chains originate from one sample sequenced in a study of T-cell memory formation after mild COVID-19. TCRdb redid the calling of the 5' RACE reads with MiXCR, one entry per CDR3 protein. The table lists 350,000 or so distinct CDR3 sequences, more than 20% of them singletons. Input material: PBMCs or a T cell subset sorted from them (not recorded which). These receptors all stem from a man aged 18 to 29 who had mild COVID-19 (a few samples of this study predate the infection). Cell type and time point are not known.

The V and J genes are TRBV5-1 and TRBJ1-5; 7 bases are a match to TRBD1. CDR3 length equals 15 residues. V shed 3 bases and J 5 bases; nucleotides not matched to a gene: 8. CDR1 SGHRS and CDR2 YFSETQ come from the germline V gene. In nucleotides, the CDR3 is TGCGCCAGCAGCTCATCGGGACAGTCCCATCAGCCCCAGCATTTT. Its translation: CASSSSGQSHQPQHF.

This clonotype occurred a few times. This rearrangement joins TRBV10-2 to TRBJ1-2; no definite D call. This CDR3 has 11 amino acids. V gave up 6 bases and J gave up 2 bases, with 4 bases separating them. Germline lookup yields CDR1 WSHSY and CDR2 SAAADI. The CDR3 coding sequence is TGCGCCAGCAGGTTGAACTATGGCTACACCTTC. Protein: CASRLNYGYTF.

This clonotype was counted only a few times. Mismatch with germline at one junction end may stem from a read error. CDR3 bases: TGTGCCAGCAGTTTAGAGGGCGCCAGGGGCAATCAGCCCCAGCATTTT. It yields the protein CASSLEGARGNQPQHF. The rearrangement links TRBV7-6 to TRBJ1-5; D might be TRBD1 (5 bases). The germline CDR1 and CDR2 sequences are SGHVS and FNYEAQ. The CDR3 spans 16 residues.

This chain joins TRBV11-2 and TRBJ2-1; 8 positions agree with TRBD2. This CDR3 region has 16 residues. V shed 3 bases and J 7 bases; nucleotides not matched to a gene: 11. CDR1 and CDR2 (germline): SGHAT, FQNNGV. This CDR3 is CASSFFAGGLVNEQFF. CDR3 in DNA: TGTGCCAGCAGCTTTTTCGCGGGGGGTTTGGTTAATGAGCAGTTCTTC.

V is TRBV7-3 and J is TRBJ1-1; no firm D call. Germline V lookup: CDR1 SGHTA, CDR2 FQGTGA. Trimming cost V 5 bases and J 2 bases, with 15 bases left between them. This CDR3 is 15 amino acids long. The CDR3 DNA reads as TGTGCCAGCAGCCTAAGCTCTGGCAGAAACACTGAAGCTTTCTTT. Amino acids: CASSLSSGRNTEAFF. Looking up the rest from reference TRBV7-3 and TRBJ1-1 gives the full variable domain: GAGVSQTPSNKVTEKGKYVELRCDPISGHTALYWYRQSLGQGPEFLIYFQGTGAADDSGLPNDRFFAVRPEGSVSTLKIQRTERGDSAVYLCASSLSSGRNTEAFFGQGTRLTVV.

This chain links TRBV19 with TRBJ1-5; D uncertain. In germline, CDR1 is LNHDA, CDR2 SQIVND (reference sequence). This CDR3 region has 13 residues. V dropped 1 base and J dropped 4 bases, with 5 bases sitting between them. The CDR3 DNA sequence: TGTGCCAGTAGTATAGCCGGGAATCAGCCCCAGCATTTT. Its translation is CASSIAGNQPQHF. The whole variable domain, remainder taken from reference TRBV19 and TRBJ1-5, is DGGITQSPKYLFRKEGQNVTLSCEQNLNHDAMYWYRQDPGQGLRLIYYSQIVNDFQKGDIAEGYSVSREKKESFPLTVTSAQKNPTAFYLCASSIAGNQPQHFGDGTRLSIL.

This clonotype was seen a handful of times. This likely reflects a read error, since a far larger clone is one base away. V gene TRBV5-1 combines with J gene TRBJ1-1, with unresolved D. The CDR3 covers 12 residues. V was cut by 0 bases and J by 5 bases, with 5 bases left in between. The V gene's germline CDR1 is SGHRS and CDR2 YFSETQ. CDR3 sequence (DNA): TGCGCCAGCAGCTTGGGGTGGACTGAAGCTTTCTTT. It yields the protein CASSLGWTEAFF.

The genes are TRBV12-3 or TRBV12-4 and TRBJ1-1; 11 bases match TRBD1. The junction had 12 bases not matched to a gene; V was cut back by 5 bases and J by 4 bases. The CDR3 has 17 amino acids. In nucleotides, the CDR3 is TGTGCCAGCAGTGGGGGACAGGGGGAGGGTTGGGGCACTGAAGCTTTCTTT. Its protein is CASSGGQGEGWGTEAFF.

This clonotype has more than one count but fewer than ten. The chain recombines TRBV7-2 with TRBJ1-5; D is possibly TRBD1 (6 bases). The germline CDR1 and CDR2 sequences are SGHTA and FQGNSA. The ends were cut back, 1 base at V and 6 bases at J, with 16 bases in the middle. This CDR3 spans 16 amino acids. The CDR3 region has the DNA TGTGCCAGCAGCTTAGTTGCGGGGGCGCCGGGTCAGCCCCAGCATTTT. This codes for CASSLVAGAPGQPQHF.

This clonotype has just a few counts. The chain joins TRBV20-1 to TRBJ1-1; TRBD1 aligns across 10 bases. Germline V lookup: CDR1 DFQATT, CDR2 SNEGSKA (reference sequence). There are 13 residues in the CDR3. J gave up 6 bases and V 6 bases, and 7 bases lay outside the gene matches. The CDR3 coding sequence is TGCAGTGCACGACAGGGGGCGCTCGCTGAAGCTTTCTTT. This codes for CSARQGALAEAFF.

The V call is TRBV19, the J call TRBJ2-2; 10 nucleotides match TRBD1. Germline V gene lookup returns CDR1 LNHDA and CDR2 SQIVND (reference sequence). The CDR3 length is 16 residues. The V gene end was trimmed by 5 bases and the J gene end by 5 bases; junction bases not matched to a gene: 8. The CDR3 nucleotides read TGTGCCAGTAGTCCACCGGGGACAGGGGAAACCGGGGAGCTGTTTTTT. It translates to CASSPPGTGETGELFF.

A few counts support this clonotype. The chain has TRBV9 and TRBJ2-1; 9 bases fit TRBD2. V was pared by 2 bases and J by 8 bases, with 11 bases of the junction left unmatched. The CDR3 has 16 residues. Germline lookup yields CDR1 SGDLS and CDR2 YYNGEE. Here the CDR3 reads CASSVEPSGASDEQFF. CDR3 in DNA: TGTGCCAGCAGCGTGGAACCTAGCGGGGCCTCGGATGAGCAGTTCTTC.

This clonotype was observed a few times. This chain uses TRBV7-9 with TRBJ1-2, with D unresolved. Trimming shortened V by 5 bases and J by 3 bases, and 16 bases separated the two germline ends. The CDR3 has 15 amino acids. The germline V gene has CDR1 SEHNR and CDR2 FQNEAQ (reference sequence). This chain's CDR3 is CASSPSLDSDYGYTF. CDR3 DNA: TGTGCCAGCAGCCCCTCCTTAGACTCTGACTATGGCTACACCTTC. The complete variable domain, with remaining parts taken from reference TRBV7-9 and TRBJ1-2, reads DTGVSQNPRHKITKRGQNVTFRCDPISEHNRLYWYRQTLGQGPEFLTYFQNEAQLEKSRLLSDRFSAERPKGSFSTLEIQRTEQGDSAMYLCASSPSLDSDYGYTFGSGTRLTVV.

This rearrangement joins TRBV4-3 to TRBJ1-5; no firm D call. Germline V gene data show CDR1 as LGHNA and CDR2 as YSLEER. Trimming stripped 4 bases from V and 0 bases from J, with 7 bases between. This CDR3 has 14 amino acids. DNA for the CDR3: TGCGCCAGCAGCCTTGACCTTAGCAATCAGCCCCAGCATTTT. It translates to CASSLDLSNQPQHF.

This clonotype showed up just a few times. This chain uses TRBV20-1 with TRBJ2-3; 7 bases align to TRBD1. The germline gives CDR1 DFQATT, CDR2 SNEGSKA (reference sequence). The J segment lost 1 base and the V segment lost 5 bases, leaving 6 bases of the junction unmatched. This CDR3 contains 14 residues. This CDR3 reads CSADRDGGTDTQYF. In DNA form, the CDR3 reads TGCAGTGCTGACAGGGATGGAGGCACAGATACGCAGTATTTT.

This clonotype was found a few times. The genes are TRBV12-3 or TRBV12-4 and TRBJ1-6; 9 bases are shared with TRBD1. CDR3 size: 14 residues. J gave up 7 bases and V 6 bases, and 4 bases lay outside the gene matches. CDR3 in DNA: TGTGCCAGCAGACCCGGGACAGGGAATTCACCCCTCCACTTT. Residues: CASRPGTGNSPLHF.

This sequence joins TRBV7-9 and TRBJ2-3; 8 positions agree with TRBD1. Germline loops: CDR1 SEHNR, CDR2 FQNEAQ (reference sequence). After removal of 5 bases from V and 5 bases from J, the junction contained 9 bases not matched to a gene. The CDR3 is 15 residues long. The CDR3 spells CASSPRTGLKDTQYF. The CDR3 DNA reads TGTGCCAGCAGCCCCAGGACAGGGCTGAAAGATACGCAGTATTTT.

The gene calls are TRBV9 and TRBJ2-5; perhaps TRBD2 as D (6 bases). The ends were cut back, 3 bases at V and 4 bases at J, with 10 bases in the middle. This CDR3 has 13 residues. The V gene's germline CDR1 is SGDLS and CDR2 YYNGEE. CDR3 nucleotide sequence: TGTGCCAGCAGCGGACTAGTCGGAGAGACCCAGTACTTC. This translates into CASSGLVGETQYF.